This is a list of T cell receptor beta chains from one sample in a study of glioma-infiltrating T cells. Each CDR3 protein is one row after TCRdb ran MiXCR on the multiplex PCR reads. This table has under 150,000 distinct CDR3 sequences, roughly 43% appearing once. The sequenced sample consisted of glioma tissue, nonneoplastic brain tissue, or PBMCs (not recorded which). These receptor sequences come from a human donor with low-grade glioma or glioblastoma, undergoing nonglioma brain surgery, or in good health (not recorded which). The CDR3 runs from the conserved cysteine through the conserved F or W. The D gene is left open where the match is weak. For some rows the clone size is stated as once, few or many, or as a class when expanded; others skip it.

CDR3 DNA: TGTGCCACCAGTGAGATAGGACAGAACACAGATACGCAGTATTTT
CDR3 protein: CATSEIGQNTDTQYF
J gene: TRBJ2-3
clone size: few
V gene: TRBV24-1
D gene: -

CDR3 DNA: TGCGCCAGCAGCCAAAAGAGGCTGGATACGCAGTATTTT
CDR3 protein: CASSQKRLDTQYF
J gene: TRBJ2-3
clone size: few
V gene: TRBV4-1
D gene: -

CDR3 DNA: TGTGCCACCAGACGGCGGGAGACCCAGTACTTC
CDR3 protein: CATRRRETQYF
J gene: TRBJ2-5
clone size: -
V gene: TRBV19
D gene: -

CDR3 DNA: TGTGCCAGCAGCCAAGTGTTCCGTACCGACCAAGAGACCCAGTACTTC
CDR3 protein: CASSQVFRTDQETQYF
J gene: TRBJ2-5
clone size: -
V gene: TRBV3-1
D gene: -

CDR3 DNA: TGCAGTGCTGGGGGACTAGCGGGATTCTACGAGCAGTACTTC
CDR3 protein: CSAGGLAGFYEQYF
J gene: TRBJ2-7
clone size: few
V gene: TRBV20-1
D gene: TRBD2

CDR3 DNA: TGTGCCAGCAGTTACTGGGCAGACAATGAGCAGTTCTTC
CDR3 protein: CASSYWADNEQFF
J gene: TRBJ2-1
clone size: -
V gene: TRBV6-2/TRBV6-3
D gene: -

CDR3 DNA: TGCAGTGCTAGGCCAGGATTGAATCAGCCCCAGCATTTT
CDR3 protein: CSARPGLNQPQHF
J gene: TRBJ1-5
clone size: -
V gene: TRBV20-1
D gene: -

CDR3 DNA: TGCGCCAGCAGCCGGATTGGGACAGGGGTTCCAGATACGCAGTATTTT
CDR3 protein: CASSRIGTGVPDTQYF
J gene: TRBJ2-3
clone size: few
V gene: TRBV4-1
D gene: TRBD1

CDR3 DNA: TGTGCCAGCAGTTACTTGAGGGGACAGGGTTTAAAGGGGAACGAGCAGTACTTC
CDR3 protein: CASSYLRGQGLKGNEQYF
J gene: TRBJ2-7
clone size: few
V gene: TRBV6-6
D gene: TRBD1

CDR3 DNA: TGTGCCAGCAGCGGTACTAGCGTTGGTACAGATACGCAGTATTTT
CDR3 protein: CASSGTSVGTDTQYF
J gene: TRBJ2-3
clone size: -
V gene: TRBV6-1
D gene: TRBD2

CDR3 DNA: TGCGCCAGCATCCAATCAGATCAACTAGGAAACACCATATATTTT
CDR3 protein: CASIQSDQLGNTIYF
J gene: TRBJ1-3
clone size: -
V gene: TRBV4-1
D gene: -

CDR3 DNA: TGTGCCAGCAGTTATTCATCGCAGAACTATGGCTACACCTTC
CDR3 protein: CASSYSSQNYGYTF
J gene: TRBJ1-2
clone size: -
V gene: TRBV6-2/TRBV6-3
D gene: -

CDR3 DNA: TGCAGTGCTCGAATCTTTCTGCTAGCGCGAGATACGCAGTATTTT
CDR3 protein: CSARIFLLARDTQYF
J gene: TRBJ2-3
clone size: -
V gene: TRBV20-1
D gene: -

CDR3 DNA: TGTGCCAGCAGTTTATTGGGCAGGATCTACGAGCAGTACTTC
CDR3 protein: CASSLLGRIYEQYF
J gene: TRBJ2-7
clone size: few
V gene: TRBV6-2/TRBV6-3
D gene: -

CDR3 DNA: TGCAGCGTTGCTCCCCTCGGGGTAGCCTACGAGCATTACTTC
CDR3 protein: CSVAPLGVAYEHYF
J gene: TRBJ2-7
clone size: -
V gene: TRBV29-1
D gene: -

CDR3 DNA: TGTGCCACCAACAGGGTACCAGGCGAGACCCAGTACTTC
CDR3 protein: CATNRVPGETQYF
J gene: TRBJ2-5
clone size: -
V gene: TRBV7-6
D gene: -

CDR3 DNA: TGCGCCAGCAGCCAAGATGGGACAGGTATTAATGAAAAACTGTTTTTT
CDR3 protein: CASSQDGTGINEKLFF
J gene: TRBJ1-4
clone size: few
V gene: TRBV4-1
D gene: TRBD1

CDR3 DNA: TGCAGTGCTCCGACAGGGGGTGGAAACACTGAAGCTTTCTTT
CDR3 protein: CSAPTGGGNTEAFF
J gene: TRBJ1-1
clone size: many
V gene: TRBV20-1
D gene: TRBD1

CDR3 DNA: TGTGCCAGCAGCCTACTAGCGGGGATCGACAATGAGCAGTTCTTC
CDR3 protein: CASSLLAGIDNEQFF
J gene: TRBJ2-1
clone size: -
V gene: TRBV7-6
D gene: TRBD2

CDR3 DNA: TGTGCCATCAGTGAGTCCGGGACAGTCAGGGACTGGGGAAACACTGAAGCTTTCTTT
CDR3 protein: CAISESGTVRDWGNTEAFF
J gene: TRBJ1-1
clone size: -
V gene: TRBV10-3
D gene: TRBD1

CDR3 DNA: TGTGCCAGCAGCCCCGCTTTAGGGTGGGCCCAGCATTTT
CDR3 protein: CASSPALGWAQHF
J gene: TRBJ1-5
clone size: -
V gene: TRBV6-1
D gene: -

CDR3 DNA: TGTGCCAGCAGCCCCGAGGAAGGGAGGGATACGCAGTATTTT
CDR3 protein: CASSPEEGRDTQYF
J gene: TRBJ2-3
clone size: -
V gene: TRBV6-4
D gene: -

CDR3 DNA: TGTGCCAGCCGCGAGCGGAGCTCCTACAATGAGCAGTTCTTC
CDR3 protein: CASRERSSYNEQFF
J gene: TRBJ2-1
clone size: -
V gene: TRBV6-2/TRBV6-3
D gene: -

CDR3 DNA: TGTGCCAGCAGCTGGAGGCACACCCTCTACGAGCAGTACTTC
CDR3 protein: CASSWRHTLYEQYF
J gene: TRBJ2-7
clone size: -
V gene: TRBV7-3
D gene: -

CDR3 DNA: TGTGCCAGCAGCTTAGGCCCTCCGAGCTCTGGAAACACCATATATTTT
CDR3 protein: CASSLGPPSSGNTIYF
J gene: TRBJ1-3
clone size: -
V gene: TRBV7-2
D gene: -

CDR3 DNA: TGTGCCAGTAGTCCCCGGTCGGGGGACCGGCTAAACACTGAAGCTTTCTTT
CDR3 protein: CASSPRSGDRLNTEAFF
J gene: TRBJ1-1
clone size: -
V gene: TRBV19
D gene: -

CDR3 DNA: TGTGCCACCAGCAGAGCCGGCGTCCGAGGAGAGACCCAGTACTTC
CDR3 protein: CATSRAGVRGETQYF
J gene: TRBJ2-5
clone size: few
V gene: TRBV15
D gene: -

CDR3 DNA: TGTGCCACGGGACGGACGACTCAAGAGACCCAGTACTTC
CDR3 protein: CATGRTTQETQYF
J gene: TRBJ2-5
clone size: -
V gene: TRBV19
D gene: -

CDR3 DNA: TGCAGTGCTAGAGATGCACTAGCGGGGTTCTGGGAGACCCAGTACTTC
CDR3 protein: CSARDALAGFWETQYF
J gene: TRBJ2-5
clone size: -
V gene: TRBV20-1
D gene: TRBD2

CDR3 DNA: TGTGCCAGCACCCTGACAGGGGGCGCGGATGAGCAGTTCTTC
CDR3 protein: CASTLTGGADEQFF
J gene: TRBJ2-1
clone size: -
V gene: TRBV12-3/TRBV12-4
D gene: TRBD1

CDR3 DNA: TGTGCCACCAGTGGTTTCGAAAACGATGGGTCAGATACGCAGTATTTT
CDR3 protein: CATSGFENDGSDTQYF
J gene: TRBJ2-3
clone size: -
V gene: TRBV24-1
D gene: -

CDR3 DNA: TGCAGTGCTAGTCAGCCAGGGGGTAATTCACCCATCCACTTT
CDR3 protein: CSASQPGGNSPIHF
J gene: TRBJ1-6
clone size: -
V gene: TRBV20-1
D gene: TRBD1

CDR3 DNA: TGTGCCAGCAGGGAGGAGGGGCAGCCCCAGCATTTT
CDR3 protein: CASREEGQPQHF
J gene: TRBJ1-5
clone size: -
V gene: TRBV6-1
D gene: -

CDR3 DNA: TGTGCCAGCAGTGAGTACCAAGAGACCCAGTACTTC
CDR3 protein: CASSEYQETQYF
J gene: TRBJ2-5
clone size: few
V gene: TRBV6-1
D gene: -